This T cell receptor beta chain derives from a study of cytomegalovirus exposure and HLA in healthy donors. A multiplex PCR was run with 60 Vbeta primers and 13 Jbeta primers. Libraries were prepared by immunoSEQ multiplex PCR; TCRdb keeps only in-frame clonotypes and omits some of them. This sample has 250,000 to 350,000 clones, with roughly 80% found just once. This clone was observed a handful of times. Its matching antigen is unknown. The study, taken as a whole, reports: Later work associated roughly 15,000 TCR beta sequences with HLA alleles at 0.05 false discovery rate.

Germline-derived CDR1 and CDR2 are SGHRS and YFSETQ. Losses at the gene ends were 7 bases for V and 2 bases for J; bases not matched to a gene: 13. This CDR3 has 16 residues. The sequencing input was PBMCs. The clonotype comes from a girl aged 2 to 10 in good health and CMV-seronegative. This chain links TRBV5-1 with TRBJ2-7; 9 nucleotides match TRBD2. The CDR3 sequence is CASSLVSGGITYEQYF. The CDR3 DNA follows: TGCGCCAGCTCGCTAGTAAGCGGGGGGATCACCTACGAGCAGTACTTC.